Below are 32 T cell receptor beta chains sequenced from a single sample in a study of beta chain features in type 1 diabetes. Sequenced material consisted of expressed TCRB transcripts (all of the isolated RNA was reverse transcribed). TCRdb keeps only in-frame clones here, not all; method: immunoSEQ multiplex PCR. The sample records about 24,000 clones, almost 70% being singletons. Sequenced: Tregs from blood. All receptors come from a woman in her thirties or forties in good health.

The chain combines TRBV6-5 with TRBJ2-3; a weak D match, TRBD2 (6 bases). The germline V gene encodes CDR1 MNHEY and CDR2 SVGAGI. V was pared by 7 bases and J by 3 bases, with 14 bases between. This CDR3 has 14 amino acids. In DNA form, the CDR3 reads TGTGCCAGCACGAGGCGGGGCCGAACAGATACGCAGTATTTT. This gives the protein CASTRRGRTDTQYF.

The rearrangement uses TRBV2 and TRBJ2-4, with TRBD1 as a possible D gene (6 bases). V was trimmed by 4 bases and J by 0 bases, leaving 19 bases between them. Germline CDR1 SNHLY, CDR2 FYNNEI. The CDR3 runs to 18 residues. Here the CDR3 reads CASSVRGRGRVAKNIQYF. The CDR3 nucleotides are TGTGCCAGCAGTGTTCGTGGCAGGGGTAGAGTAGCCAAAAACATTCAGTACTTC.

This clone came up a few times. An end of the junction does not agree with germline; a read error may underlie this. The rearrangement joins TRBV7-2 to TRBJ2-4; 7 bases are shared with TRBD1. The CDR3 loop spans 12 amino acids. The V gene's germline CDR1 is SGHTA and CDR2 FQGNSA. CDR3 in DNA: TGTGCCAGCAGCTCGAGGACAGGAAGTGGAGTCTTC. Protein product: CASSSRTGSGVF.

The CDR3 reads CASSVDGGGGYSGGKADTQYF. The CDR3, as DNA: TGTGCCAGCAGCGTAGATGGGGGTGGAGGATATAGCGGGGGGAAGGCAGATACGCAGTATTTT. The chain carries TRBV9 and TRBJ2-3; TRBD2 matches at 10 bases. With 0 bases clipped from V and 4 bases from J, the junction kept 20 bases outside the gene matches. This CDR3 is built from 21 residues. Germline loops: CDR1 SGDLS, CDR2 YYNGEE.

The J gene is TRBJ2-5, the V gene TRBV7-2; no clear D. Germline V lookup: CDR1 SGHTA, CDR2 FQGNSA. Trimming removed 3 bases from V and 5 bases from J, with 10 bases in between. The CDR3 is 13 residues long. For the CDR3, the DNA is TGTGCCAGCAGCTTGGTCCTCCGGGAGACCCAGTACTTC. This encodes CASSLVLRETQYF.

The rearrangement joins TRBV29-1 to TRBJ2-7, with 8 nucleotides matching TRBD1. The CDR3 length is 13 residues. V gave up 7 bases and J gave up 5 bases; unmatched junction bases: 10. Germline V CDR1 and CDR2: SQVTM, ANQGSEA. CDR3 residues: CSGWTGNSNEQYF. CDR3 nucleotides: TGCAGCGGATGGACAGGGAACAGCAACGAGCAGTACTTC.

V gene TRBV19 combines with J gene TRBJ1-1; TRBD1 matches at 9 bases. CDR3 size: 16 residues. The germline gives CDR1 LNHDA, CDR2 SQIVND (reference sequence). Trimming took 4 bases from V and 1 from J; bases not matched to a gene: 7. This CDR3 is CASSTRTGVRNTEAFF. CDR3 nucleotide sequence: TGTGCCAGTAGTACCCGGACAGGGGTGAGGAACACTGAAGCTTTCTTT.

The chain recombines TRBV2 with TRBJ1-1; a weak D match, TRBD1 (5 bases). Per germline, CDR1 SNHLY and CDR2 FYNNEI. This CDR3 is 13 amino acids long. The ends were cut back, 7 bases at V and 8 bases at J, with 17 bases in the middle. The CDR3 reads CASNPVGGSEAFF. The CDR3, as DNA: TGTGCCAGCAACCCCGTCGGGGGTTCCGAAGCTTTCTTT.

This chain connects TRBV7-8 to TRBJ1-6; D unresolved. Germline CDR1 reads SGHVS; CDR2 reads FQNEAQ. The V and J ends lost 2 bases and 0 bases respectively, with 11 bases between them. The CDR3 is made up of 17 amino acids. This CDR3 reads CASSLISASSYNSPLHF. CDR3 bases: TGTGCCAGCAGCTTAATATCAGCTAGCTCCTATAATTCACCCCTCCACTTT.

This rearrangement joins TRBV5-1 to TRBJ1-1; D not resolved. CDR1 is SGHRS, CDR2 YFSETQ, per germline. The CDR3 is 14 amino acids. Deletions cut 2 bases from V and 2 bases from J, with 10 bases between. Written as DNA, the CDR3 is TGCGCCAGCAGCTTTGGGCTTGTAAACACTGAAGCTTTCTTT. Amino acid sequence: CASSFGLVNTEAFF.

The chain links TRBV29-1 to TRBJ1-4; D is possibly TRBD1 (5 bases). Germline CDR1 is SQVTM and CDR2 is ANQGSEA. V lost 4 bases to trimming and J lost 7 bases, with 13 bases between them. The CDR3 length is 13 residues. CDR3 nucleotide sequence: TGCAGCGTTGCGGGGGATTGGAGTGAAAAACTGTTTTTT. It is translated as CSVAGDWSEKLFF.

This sequence joins TRBV7-2 and TRBJ2-7; TRBD2 agrees at 8 bases. The CDR3 has 15 residues. With 1 base clipped from V and 2 bases from J, the junction kept 4 bases outside the gene matches. Germline lookup yields CDR1 SGHTA and CDR2 FQGNSA. This chain's CDR3 is CASSLEGLGTYEQYF. The CDR3 DNA reads TGTGCCAGCAGCTTAGAGGGACTAGGCACCTACGAGCAGTACTTC.

This clone has a single count. This chain uses TRBV9 with TRBJ1-2; 7 bases agree with TRBD1. The CDR3 loop spans 15 amino acids. V dropped 3 bases and J dropped 5; count of bases not matched to a gene: 10. Germline V gene lookup returns CDR1 SGDLS and CDR2 YYNGEE. Here the CDR3 reads CASSAQGDPLYGYTF. CDR3 DNA: TGTGCCAGCAGCGCCCAGGGGGATCCGTTATATGGCTACACCTTC.

The rearrangement joins TRBV2 to TRBJ2-3, with 9 nucleotides matching TRBD1. Per germline, CDR1 SNHLY and CDR2 FYNNEI. The CDR3 contains 14 residues. V dropped 8 bases and J dropped 1; count of bases not matched to a gene: 4. CDR3 coding DNA: TGTGCCAGCGGTAGGACAGGGGGCACAGATACGCAGTATTTT. It specifies CASGRTGGTDTQYF.

The chain is built from TRBV2 and TRBJ1-4; D unresolved. Deletions cut 4 bases from V and 3 bases from J, with 6 bases between. CDR1 and CDR2 (germline): SNHLY, FYNNEI. This CDR3 has 13 residues. The CDR3 loop reads CASSGGANEKLFF. The CDR3 nucleotides are TGTGCCAGCAGTGGAGGAGCTAATGAAAAACTGTTTTTT. The full variable domain, its missing parts supplied by reference TRBV2 and TRBJ1-4, is EPEVTQTPSHQVTQMGQEVILRCVPISNHLYFYWYRQILGQKVEFLVSFYNNEISEKSEIFDDQFSVERPDGSNFTLKIRSTKLEDSAMYFCASSGGANEKLFFGSGTQLSVL.

The chain has TRBV6-1 and TRBJ2-7; 7 bases are shared with TRBD1. V lost 10 bases to trimming and J lost 4 bases; unmatched junction nucleotides: 13. Germline V CDR1 and CDR2: MNHNS, SASEGT. The CDR3 contains 14 residues. The CDR3 nucleotides read TGTGCCACCAGACGAGGGGGCGAAGGGTACGAGCAGTACTTC. Residues: CATRRGGEGYEQYF.

This clone has only one observation. This chain uses TRBV6-5 with TRBJ2-5; unclear D gene. Per germline, CDR1 MNHEY and CDR2 SVGAGI. The CDR3 loop spans 13 amino acids. With 2 bases removed from V and 7 bases from J, the gap between germline ends came to 11 bases. CDR3 sequence: CASSYLNLGTQYF. CDR3 sequence (DNA): TGTGCCAGCAGTTACCTTAACCTAGGGACCCAGTACTTC.

The CDR3 reads CAIRRGGASNEQFF. The CDR3 DNA is TGTGCCATCAGGCGCGGGGGGGCCTCCAATGAGCAGTTCTTC. The chain carries TRBV10-3 and TRBJ2-1; 9 bases align to TRBD2. V lost 6 bases to trimming and J lost 6 bases; unmatched junction nucleotides: 6. This CDR3 region has 14 residues. Germline assignment: CDR1 ENHRY and CDR2 SYGVKD.

This clone has a single count. The J gene is TRBJ2-5, the V gene TRBV7-2; 8 bases align to TRBD2. J gave up 1 base and V 5 bases, and 9 bases lay outside the gene matches. This CDR3 spans 16 amino acids. CDR1 and CDR2 from the germline V gene are SGHTA and FQGNSA. CDR3 bases: TGTGCCAGCAGCCCCACCCGGGGGGGGATCCAAGAGACCCAGTACTTC. This encodes CASSPTRGGIQETQYF.

This clone came up a few times. The chain has TRBV7-8 and TRBJ2-7; 7 bases are a match to TRBD1. Looked up from germline, CDR1 is SGHVS and CDR2 is FQNEAQ. The V gene end was trimmed by 6 bases and the J gene end by 0 bases; junction bases not matched to a gene: 5. The CDR3 totals 14 residues. The CDR3 DNA is TGTGCCAGCAGGCCGGCAGGGGGCTCCTACGAGCAGTACTTC. It yields the protein CASRPAGGSYEQYF.

The chain employs TRBV29-1 and TRBJ2-1; TRBD1 matches at 7 bases. V lost 6 bases and J lost 10; bases outside the gene matches: 9. This CDR3 region has 12 residues. Germline loops: CDR1 SQVTM, CDR2 ANQGSEA. CDR3 sequence: CSVGQVGGEQFF. In DNA form, the CDR3 reads TGCAGCGTCGGACAGGTTGGAGGCGAGCAGTTCTTC.

CDR3 region: CASSTPGGEAFF. DNA for the CDR3: TGCGCCAGCAGCACCCCAGGGGGGGAAGCTTTCTTT. The genes are TRBV5-1 and TRBJ1-1; 7 nucleotides align to TRBD1. Germline V gives CDR1 SGHRS, CDR2 YFSETQ. The CDR3 consists of 12 residues. V shed 4 bases, J shed 8 bases, and the junction held 5 bases outside the gene matches.

This clone was seen a single time. The chain combines TRBV7-2 with TRBJ2-5; 8 nucleotides agree with TRBD2. Germline CDR1 SGHTA, CDR2 FQGNSA. Trimming took 5 bases from V and 5 from J; bases not matched to a gene: 4. The CDR3 length is 13 residues. CDR3 in amino acids: CASSRPGGETQYF. The CDR3 DNA follows: TGTGCCAGCAGCCGCCCGGGGGGGGAGACCCAGTACTTC.

The gene calls are TRBV6-5 and TRBJ2-1, with D perhaps matching TRBD2 (6 bases). Germline V CDR1 and CDR2: MNHEY, SVGAGI. The CDR3 totals 15 residues. Trimming removed 1 base from V and 9 bases from J, with 16 bases in between. The CDR3 DNA sequence: TGTGCCAGCAGTTACTGGGGGGAGCCGGGCGGTGAGCAGTTCTTC. It yields the protein CASSYWGEPGGEQFF.

The chain recombines TRBV5-1 with TRBJ2-1; 8 nucleotides align to TRBD2. This CDR3 region has 15 residues. Germline V lookup: CDR1 SGHRS, CDR2 YFSETQ. Trimming removed 4 bases from V and 2 bases from J; junction bases left unmatched: 5. CDR3 protein: CASSILADTYNEQFF. In DNA, the CDR3 is TGCGCCAGCAGCATACTAGCGGATACCTACAATGAGCAGTTCTTC.

The chain combines TRBV7-9 with TRBJ2-1; D uncertain. The CDR3 runs to 12 residues. CDR1 is SEHNR, CDR2 FQNEAQ, per germline (reference sequence). The V gene lost 1 base and the J gene lost 12 bases, with 10 bases spanning the gap. Written as DNA, the CDR3 is TGTGCCAGCAGCTTAGGATGGGCAGGGCAGTTCTTC. It yields the protein CASSLGWAGQFF.

This chain uses TRBV7-2 with TRBJ2-3; 9 nucleotides match TRBD2. CDR1 SGHTA and CDR2 FQGNSA come from the germline V gene. With 8 bases clipped from V and 0 bases from J, the junction kept 3 bases outside the gene matches. The CDR3 totals 14 residues. The CDR3 region is CASVRGGSTDTQYF. CDR3 bases: TGTGCCAGCGTGCGGGGGGGGAGCACAGATACGCAGTATTTT.

This clone was detected a few times. The genes are TRBV5-4 and TRBJ2-7; D possibly corresponds to TRBD2 (6 bases). CDR1 and CDR2 (germline): SGHNT, YYREEE (reference sequence). This CDR3 is built from 13 residues. Trimming removed 0 bases from V and 6 bases from J, with 10 bases in between. The CDR3 sequence: CASSLARGTEQYF. The CDR3 region has the DNA TGTGCCAGCAGCTTGGCTCGGGGGACCGAGCAGTACTTC.

The chain employs TRBV21-1 and TRBJ2-3; TRBD2 is the table's D call and was not checked against the DNA. TRBV21-1 is listed as a pseudogene. The CDR3 covers 17 residues. CDR3 DNA: TGTGCCAGCAGCACAGGGACTAGCGGGGGCCACGGAGATACGCAGTATTTT. Its protein is CASSTGTSGGHGDTQYF.

This chain connects TRBV7-2 to TRBJ2-5; TRBD2 might be the D (6 bases). Germline loops: CDR1 SGHTA, CDR2 FQGNSA. The V gene lost 1 base and the J gene lost 5 bases, with 14 bases spanning the gap. This CDR3 has 15 residues. The CDR3 loop reads CASSLVSGVGETQYF. As DNA, the CDR3 is TGTGCCAGCAGCTTAGTATCGGGGGTGGGCGAGACCCAGTACTTC.

In this sample, this clone turned up once. The gene calls are TRBV5-1 and TRBJ1-2; D uncertain. Germline CDR1 is SGHRS and CDR2 is YFSETQ. This CDR3 is built from 13 residues. Trimming pared 0 bases from V and 4 bases from J, leaving 7 bases between. The CDR3 sequence is CASSLGGLYGYTF. The CDR3, as DNA: TGCGCCAGCAGCTTGGGCGGACTCTATGGCTACACCTTC. Drawing the rest from reference TRBV5-1 and TRBJ1-2, the complete variable domain is KAGVTQTPRYLIKTRGQQVTLSCSPISGHRSVSWYQQTPGQGLQFLFEYFSETQRNKGNFPGRFSGRQFSNSRSEMNVSTLELGDSALYLCASSLGGLYGYTFGSGTRLTVV.

The chain links TRBV6-1 to TRBJ2-7; possible D gene TRBD2, 6 bases. V shed 7 bases and J shed 0 bases, with 13 bases lying between them. Germline CDR1 reads MNHNS; CDR2 reads SASEGT. There are 14 residues in the CDR3. CDR3 protein: CASTAGLGSYEQYF. CDR3 DNA: TGTGCCAGCACCGCGGGACTGGGCTCCTACGAGCAGTACTTC.